Listed below are T cell receptor beta chains from one sample, sequenced in a study of breast tumors, draining lymph nodes, adjacent tissues. Each CDR3 protein is one row after TCRdb ran MiXCR on the multiplex PCR reads. Of around 150,000 distinct CDR3 sequences in the sample, approximately 30% were seen once. The sequencing input was axillary lymph node tissue. All receptors derive from a female donor with breast cancer. Some clones in this sample may be carry-over from other donors' samples. Each CDR3 is given with its conserved first and last residue. Expanded clones are given a class, and other clones once, few, many or no size at all.

CDR3,size,length,J,V
CATSRVTVGGEPQHF,many,15,TRBJ1-5,TRBV15
CATRDLRVSGNTIYF,many,15,TRBJ1-3,TRBV6-6
CASGHSIFSKVGQGAMGNTIYF,-,22,TRBJ1-3,TRBV6-5
CASRDERGSSYEQYF,many,15,TRBJ2-7,TRBV5-1
CASSAPGRNSPLHF,-,14,TRBJ1-6,TRBV7-9
CASSRALGEQYF,many,12,TRBJ2-7,TRBV7-9
CASSEGGLGRSGNTIYF,many,17,TRBJ1-3,TRBV6-1
CSVAQGRYEQYF,many,12,TRBJ2-7,TRBV29-1
CASRGIVSPQPQHF,many,14,TRBJ1-5,TRBV2
CASSVTFSDSNEKLFF,many,16,TRBJ1-4,TRBV2
CASSLLGLLYNEQFF,-,15,TRBJ2-1,TRBV7-9
CASSFEGDSPLHF,-,13,TRBJ1-6,TRBV12-3/TRBV12-4
CASSTLQITGELFF,many,14,TRBJ2-2,TRBV19
CASSLVGGIDDEQYF,-,15,TRBJ2-7,TRBV5-1
CASSAQGGTEASF,-,13,TRBJ1-1,TRBV2
CASTEVGGDQPQHF,many,14,TRBJ1-5,TRBV2
CSAQPDRAGIKETQYF,-,16,TRBJ2-5,TRBV20-1
CSARATSGNEQFF,many,13,TRBJ2-1,TRBV20-1
CASSQYRDRTNTGELFF,many,17,TRBJ2-2,TRBV3-1
CASSLGIYAGLGTYEQYF,-,18,TRBJ2-7,TRBV12-3/TRBV12-4
CATGDFAGNGETQYF,-,15,TRBJ2-5,TRBV24-1
CASSLVEQFF,many,10,TRBJ2-1,TRBV7-2
CASSKGQGWEKLFF,-,14,TRBJ1-4,TRBV2
CASSLLREETQYF,many,13,TRBJ2-5,TRBV7-3
CASSSFLAGSTEAFF,-,15,TRBJ1-1,TRBV27
CASSLGGGPNSPLHF,many,15,TRBJ1-6,TRBV7-9
CSVEDKIVSGNTIYF,-,15,TRBJ1-3,TRBV29-1
CSAPNSLAGSETQYF,many,15,TRBJ2-5,TRBV20-1
CASSHSAGEKLYNEQFF,many,17,TRBJ2-1,TRBV6-6
CASSQSSGNTIYF,many,13,TRBJ1-3,TRBV7-3
CASSETATGVGNEQYF,few,16,TRBJ2-7,TRBV2
CSAIPKGTAYNEQFF,many,15,TRBJ2-1,TRBV20-1
CASSLVGFQETQYF,once,14,TRBJ2-5,TRBV7-9
CASSGFSNQPQHF,few,13,TRBJ1-5,TRBV19
CSVGSTLQETQYF,many,13,TRBJ2-5,TRBV29-1
CATRGTSGESNEQFF,many,15,TRBJ2-1,TRBV24-1
CASSATGLLAKNIQYF,many,16,TRBJ2-4,TRBV7-8
CASSLKTGPDAYTDTQYF,many,18,TRBJ2-3,TRBV6-1
CASSPPGLAANTGELFF,many,17,TRBJ2-2,TRBV18
CAWSVQRGQEEKLFF,-,15,TRBJ1-4,TRBV30
CASSDPSGTSYGYTF,many,15,TRBJ1-2,TRBV25-1
CASSSSPGQAVDRDF,few,15,TRBJ2-4,TRBV18